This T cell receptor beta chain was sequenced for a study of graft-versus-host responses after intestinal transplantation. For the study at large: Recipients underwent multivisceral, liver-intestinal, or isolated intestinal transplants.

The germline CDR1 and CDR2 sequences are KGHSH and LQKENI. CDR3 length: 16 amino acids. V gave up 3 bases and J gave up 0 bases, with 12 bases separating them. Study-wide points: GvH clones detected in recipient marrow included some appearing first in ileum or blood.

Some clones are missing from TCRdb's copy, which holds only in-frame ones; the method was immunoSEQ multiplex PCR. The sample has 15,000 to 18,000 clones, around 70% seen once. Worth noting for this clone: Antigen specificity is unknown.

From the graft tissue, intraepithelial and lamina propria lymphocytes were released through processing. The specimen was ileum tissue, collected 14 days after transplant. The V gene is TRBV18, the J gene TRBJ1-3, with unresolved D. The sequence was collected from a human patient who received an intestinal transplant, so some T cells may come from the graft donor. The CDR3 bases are TGTGCCAGCTCACCCCCCCGGGCAACCTCTGGAAACACCATATATTTT. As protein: CASSPPRATSGNTIYF.